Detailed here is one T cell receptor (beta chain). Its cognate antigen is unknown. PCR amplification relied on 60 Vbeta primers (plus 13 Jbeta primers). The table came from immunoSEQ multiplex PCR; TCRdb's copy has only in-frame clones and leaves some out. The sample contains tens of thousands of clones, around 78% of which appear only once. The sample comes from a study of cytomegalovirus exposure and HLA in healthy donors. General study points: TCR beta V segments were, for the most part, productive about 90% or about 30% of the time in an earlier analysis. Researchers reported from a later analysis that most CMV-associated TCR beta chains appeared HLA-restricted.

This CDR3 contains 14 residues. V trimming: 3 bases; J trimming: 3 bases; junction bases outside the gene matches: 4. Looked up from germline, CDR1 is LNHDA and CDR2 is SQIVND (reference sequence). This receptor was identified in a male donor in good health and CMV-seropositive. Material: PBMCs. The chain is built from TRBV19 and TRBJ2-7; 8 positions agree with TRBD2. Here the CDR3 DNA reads TGTGCCAGTAGTATCGGGGGGGCCAACTACGAGCAGTACTTC. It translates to CASSIGGANYEQYF.